The rows below give T cell receptor beta chains drawn from one sample of a study of neurological immune-mediated disorders. TCRdb reprocessed the 5' RACE reads via MiXCR and lists one record per CDR3 protein. In the table there are roughly 52,000 distinct CDR3 sequences, roughly 3.8% of which are singletons. The sample was PBMCs. These receptors all come from a man in his 60s with multiple sclerosis. CDR3s include the opening cysteine and the closing phenylalanine or tryptophan. The D gene is left open where the match is weak. Size values are once, few and many counts, or a class for expanded clones, and some rows have none.

V,J,D,size,CDR3,DNA
TRBV7-2,TRBJ1-1,-,many,CASSARAGVTEAFF,TGTGCCAGCAGCGCAAGGGCAGGGGTTACTGAAGCTTTCTTT
TRBV6-2/TRBV6-3,TRBJ1-5,-,many,CASRPSGQNQPQHF,TGTGCCAGCAGACCTTCAGGGCAAAATCAGCCCCAGCATTTT
TRBV10-3,TRBJ1-1,TRBD1,many,CAIRGQGAEAFF,TGTGCCATCAGGGGACAGGGGGCTGAAGCTTTCTTT
TRBV28,TRBJ2-7,-,many,CASRGAGPDEQYF,TGTGCCAGCCGTGGTGCTGGGCCCGACGAGCAGTACTTC
TRBV12-3/TRBV12-4,TRBJ1-3,-,many,CASSFGRIGNTIYF,TGTGCCAGCAGTTTCGGCAGGATAGGAAACACCATATATTTT
TRBV29-1,TRBJ2-4,-,many,CSVVLGLGSKNIQYF,TGCAGCGTTGTCTTGGGGTTGGGGTCCAAAAACATTCAGTACTTC
TRBV20-1,TRBJ2-1,-,many,CSAKGDNEQFF,TGCAGTGCTAAGGGAGATAATGAGCAGTTCTTC
TRBV5-1,TRBJ2-5,TRBD1,many,CASSVGQGETQYF,TGCGCCAGCAGCGTGGGACAGGGAGAGACCCAGTACTTC
TRBV7-2,TRBJ2-2,-,few,CASSFRGAGELFF,TGTGCCAGCAGCTTTCGGGGTGCCGGGGAGCTGTTTTTT
TRBV29-1,TRBJ1-1,-,many,CSAGNQAEAFF,TGCAGCGCAGGAAATCAGGCGGAAGCTTTCTTT
TRBV12-3/TRBV12-4,TRBJ1-4,-,many,CASSPGLNEKLFF,TGTGCCAGCAGTCCGGGTCTAAATGAAAAACTGTTTTTT
TRBV12-3/TRBV12-4,TRBJ2-1,-,many,CASRTTGLKSSEQFF,TGTGCCAGCAGGACCACGGGACTTAAATCGAGTGAGCAGTTCTTC
TRBV7-9,TRBJ2-1,-,many,CASTGYNEQFF,TGTGCCAGCACCGGTTACAATGAGCAGTTCTTC
TRBV20-1,TRBJ1-1,-,many,CSARRTGYTEAFF,TGCAGTGCGCGACGAACAGGGTACACTGAAGCTTTCTTT
TRBV20-1,TRBJ2-7,-,many,CSARGTAPYEQYF,TGCAGTGCTAGGGGGACCGCACCCTACGAGCAGTACTTC
TRBV5-6,TRBJ2-6,-,many,CASSFTVAGANVLTF,TGTGCCAGCAGCTTTACGGTGGCTGGGGCCAACGTCCTGACTTTC
TRBV2,TRBJ2-3,TRBD2,many,CASSASGTSVADTQYF,TGTGCCAGCAGCGCCTCCGGGACTAGTGTGGCAGATACGCAGTATTTT
TRBV10-2,TRBJ2-7,TRBD2,medium-sized,CASSGGTSGFSYEQYF,TGCGCCAGCAGTGGGGGGACTAGCGGCTTTTCCTACGAGCAGTACTTC
TRBV20-1,TRBJ2-4,-,many,CSASGRQTGQNIQYF,TGCAGTGCTAGTGGTAGGCAGACGGGGCAAAACATTCAGTACTTC
TRBV28,TRBJ1-2,-,many,CASAQGRREGYTF,TGTGCCAGCGCCCAAGGCAGGCGGGAGGGCTACACCTTC
TRBV5-5,TRBJ2-1,-,many,CASSLAEGTVSYNEQFF,TGTGCCAGCAGCTTGGCCGAAGGGACTGTCTCCTACAATGAGCAGTTCTTC
TRBV5-6,TRBJ2-3,TRBD2,many,CASSLVSAGGTDTQYF,TGTGCCAGCAGCTTGGTTTCAGCGGGGGGCACAGATACGCAGTATTTT
TRBV28,TRBJ1-4,-,many,CASSFGRGEKLFF,TGTGCCAGCAGTTTCGGCAGGGGTGAAAAACTGTTTTTT
TRBV19,TRBJ1-2,TRBD1,many,CASSDRGRRDYTF,TGTGCCAGTAGCGACAGGGGGCGCAGAGACTACACCTTC
TRBV6-5,TRBJ1-1,-,many,CASSYLTGDEAFF,TGTGCCAGCAGTTACCTCACAGGCGACGAAGCTTTCTTT
TRBV20-1,TRBJ2-5,TRBD2,many,CSARVASGKETQYF,TGCAGTGCTAGAGTAGCTAGCGGGAAAGAGACCCAGTACTTC
TRBV5-1,TRBJ2-1,-,few,CASTSTTGLSYNEQFF,TGCGCCAGCACCTCTACAACAGGGCTTTCCTACAATGAGCAGTTCTTC
TRBV6-6,TRBJ2-7,TRBD1,many,CASCPGQNSYEQYF,TGTGCCAGTTGCCCGGGACAGAACTCCTACGAGCAGTACTTC
TRBV7-3,TRBJ2-3,-,many,CASSVGSGDTQYF,TGTGCCAGCAGCGTCGGCAGCGGGGATACGCAGTATTTT
TRBV12-3/TRBV12-4,TRBJ2-3,TRBD2,many,CASSFLRGDTDTQYF,TGTGCCAGCAGTTTTTTGCGGGGGGACACAGATACGCAGTATTTT
TRBV18,TRBJ2-7,-,many,CASSPGDEQYF,TGTGCCAGCTCACCGGGGGACGAGCAGTACTTC
TRBV5-1,TRBJ2-3,TRBD1,many,CASSRNGQGSGDTQYF,TGCGCCAGCAGCCGAAACGGACAGGGGAGTGGAGATACGCAGTATTTT
TRBV6-1,TRBJ2-1,-,many,CASSIGGAIGEQFF,TGTGCCAGCTCGATTGGGGGGGCCATAGGGGAGCAGTTCTTC
TRBV29-1,TRBJ1-2,-,many,CSVEITAGYTF,TGCAGCGTTGAAATTACCGCTGGCTACACCTTC
TRBV15,TRBJ2-7,-,many,CATSDQTYEQYF,TGTGCCACCAGCGACCAAACCTACGAGCAGTACTTC
TRBV6-5,TRBJ1-3,-,many,CASSYSSGNTIYF,TGTGCCAGCAGTTACTCGTCGGGAAACACCATATATTTT
TRBV20-1,TRBJ2-3,TRBD2,many,CSARVGGNTDTQYF,TGCAGTGCTAGAGTGGGGGGGAACACAGATACGCAGTATTTT
TRBV6-5,TRBJ1-2,-,-,CASSYGGAPGYTF,TGTGCCAGCAGTTACGGGGGGGCGCCTGGCTACACCTTC
TRBV27,TRBJ2-5,-,many,CASSADWGETQYF,TGTGCCAGCAGTGCGGACTGGGGGGAGACCCAGTACTTC
TRBV6-1,TRBJ1-1,-,many,CASILQKNTEAFF,TGTGCCAGCATTCTACAGAAGAACACTGAAGCTTTCTTT
TRBV20-1,TRBJ2-3,-,many,CSASPTGESSTDTQYF,TGCAGTGCTAGCCCGACAGGCGAGTCTAGCACAGATACGCAGTATTTT
TRBV7-8,TRBJ2-7,-,many,CASSLVSGSTYEQYF,TGTGCCAGCAGCTTGGTTAGCGGTTCTACCTACGAGCAGTACTTC
TRBV3-1,TRBJ2-2,-,many,CASSPISGALTGELFF,TGTGCCAGCAGTCCGATCTCGGGAGCCCTCACCGGGGAGCTGTTTTTT
TRBV10-3,TRBJ2-7,TRBD1,many,CAIRAGTGDSYEQYF,TGTGCCATCAGAGCCGGGACAGGGGACTCCTACGAGCAGTACTTC
TRBV3-1,TRBJ2-1,TRBD2,-,CASSQVLAGFAVF,TGTGCCAGCAGCCAAGTGTTAGCGGGATTTGCGGTCTTC
TRBV20-1,TRBJ2-7,TRBD1,many,CSARISGTGRDEQYF,TGCAGTGCTAGGATTTCGGGGACAGGACGTGACGAGCAGTACTTC
TRBV15,TRBJ2-1,TRBD2,-,CATSTGTSGSHNEQFF,TGTGCCACCAGCACCGGGACTAGCGGGAGTCACAATGAGCAGTTCTTC
TRBV20-1,TRBJ2-3,TRBD2,many,CSAPGEAGVTDTQYF,TGCAGTGCTCCGGGGGAAGCGGGGGTCACAGATACGCAGTATTTT
TRBV20-1,TRBJ1-5,-,many,CSASRAAQPQHF,TGCAGTGCTAGTCGTGCCGCACAGCCCCAGCATTTT
TRBV7-9,TRBJ2-1,-,many,CASSLARSHNEQFF,TGTGCCAGCAGCTTAGCGAGATCGCACAATGAGCAGTTCTTC
TRBV24-1,TRBJ2-2,TRBD1,many,CATSDPTGPGELFF,TGTGCCACCAGTGACCCGACAGGGCCCGGGGAGCTGTTTTTT
TRBV20-1,TRBJ1-2,TRBD1,-,CSAIRGTVYGYTF,TGCAGTGCTATCCGCGGGACAGTATATGGCTACACCTTC
TRBV5-1,TRBJ2-6,-,many,CASRDAGANVLTF,TGCGCCTCCCGGGACGCTGGGGCCAACGTCCTGACTTTC